This TCR beta chain came from a study of blood T cells in healthy people across ages (dated by TCRdb to between 2015 and 2016). Study-level background: In model experiments, roughly one uniquely barcoded TCR beta cDNA molecule per two T cells was captured by template switching. The donors were split into four age groups: young (average about 15 years), middle-aged (over 35), aged (approximately 60) and long-lived (about 82). Using the same blood draw, the study looked at two additional independent replicas of 1 million unique cDNA reads for two donors, one aged 18 to 30 and the other aged 80 or older. To avoid experimental bias, donors of different ages were distributed randomly across sequencing lanes. Age-related changes in TCR beta repertoire diversity were measured in the study by deep sequencing normalized with unique cDNA molecular identifiers.

The cysteine opens and the phenylalanine closes a CDR3 of 15 amino acids. Of the read, only the CDR3 DNA is kept; its 45 bases are in frame from base 1. Unmatched junction bases come to 9, with V trimmed by 9 bases and J by 6 bases. The germline V gene specifies KGHDR as CDR1 and SFDVKD as CDR2. The roughly 37 donors, aged about 6 to 95 years, were systemically healthy Caucasian individuals from Russia. Each donor gave about 9.8 milliliters of peripheral blood, drawn into EDTA-treated Vacutainer tubes. PBMCs were isolated by Ficoll-Paque density-gradient centrifugation, with at least 6 million obtained per sample. Total RNA, at least 5 micrograms per sample, was extracted from PBMCs with Trizol reagent. For every donor, flow cytometry on a PBMC aliquot measured the percentage of naive CD45RAhigh/CD27high T cells. This clonotype has more than one count but fewer than ten. It lacks a known antigen. Per-base quality was not reported, and no clone a single base away is much larger than it.

The full study reports these points: Bulk unsorted PBMC profiling prevented conclusive comparison of naive and antigen-experienced compartments. There was a strong correlation between observed TCR beta diversity and the percentage of naive T cells measured by flow cytometry. Observed TCR beta diversity per million T cells fell roughly linearly with age, and a significant reduction was already apparent by age around 44. Because the CMV infection status of the donors was unknown, age-related changes in expanded clonotypes may potentially have been confounded. Compared with the aged group, more naive CD4+ T cells, fewer expanded clones and increased TCR diversity were shown by the long-lived group, suggesting age selection. Estimates of total diversity based on one million sequenced T cells were considered lower bounds and underestimates.

The method behind the library was 5' RACE. This sample was sequenced with an Illumina HiSeq 2500. A second about 7 to 12 cycle PCR used a sample-barcoded 5' primer and a J-beta primer mix. A template-switch 5' adaptor carrying 12 random nucleotides introduced a unique molecular identifier onto each TCR beta cDNA molecule. Each sample yielded at least 3 million CDR3-containing paired-end reads. All of the RNA was converted into first-strand cDNA using the Mint cDNA synthesis kit, with a TRBC-specific oligonucleotide serving as the primer. After uracil-DNA glycosylase treatment, a first 18-cycle PCR used universal primers M1SS and BC2_uni_R on all cDNA. Under the source paper's analysis protocol: For normalization, 1 million high-quality reads were randomly selected from each sample, with every read carrying a distinct molecular identifier. Instead of being binned into consensus sequences, reads that shared molecular identifiers were thrown out. MiTCR, run with a Q25 quality threshold and the strictest error-elimination algorithm, handled CDR3 identification, clonotype clustering and error correction. Lower-bound total TCR beta diversity was estimated with a nonparametric unseen species model using Euler transformation. TCRdb ran its own pipeline on the public reads, namely fastp trimming at Q25 and MiXCR clone calling, and kept in-frame beta chains. Each record represents a unique CDR3 protein, reported with the most common genes and DNA among its rows. TCRdb's processing, not the study's, gives the V and J calls here. The sample has roughly 1.5 million distinct CDR3 sequences on record, less than 45% of them singletons. Approximately 4.1% of the sample is in the top ten clones.

The rearrangement combines TRBV24-1 with TRBJ2-2, with 10 middle bases fitting TRBD1. Material for sequencing was blood. The clonotype originates from a woman aged 18-30 years in good health. The sequence in DNA is TGTGCCACCGAACCGGGACAGGGGCTTCCCGGGGAGCTGTTTTTT. Its product reads: CATEPGQGLPGELFF.